Sequencing of this T cell receptor (beta chain) was carried out in a study of cytomegalovirus exposure and HLA in healthy donors. Study in general: The same platform as the roughly 700 first-cohort repertoires was used for the 130 or so validation repertoires, a later analysis reported.

TCRdb's copy holds only in-frame clones and misses some; the assay was immunoSEQ multiplex PCR. The table shows about 50,000 clones, with 90% to 95% occurring only once. Germline assignment: CDR1 LGHNA and CDR2 YSLEER. Losses at the gene ends were 3 bases for V and 9 bases for J; bases not matched to a gene: 8. CDR3 length: 16 residues. Sequencing input: PBMCs. The receptor was derived from a woman younger than 30 in good health and CMV-seropositive. This chain links TRBV4-3 with TRBJ1-6, with TRBD1 identical over 10 bases. The CDR3 bases are TGCGCCAGCAGCCAGGCCGGGACAGGGGATGGTTCACCCCTCCACTTT. Translating it yields CASSQAGTGDGSPLHF.